A selection of T cell receptor beta chains follows, all from one sample in a study of blood T cell repertoires in COVID-19. The table came from immunoSEQ multiplex PCR; TCRdb's copy has only in-frame clones and leaves some out. The table has about 250,000 clones, approximately 90% seen once; the top ten hold over 7.5%. Source material: PBMCs or T cells enriched from blood (not recorded which). These receptors came from a middle-aged man who had recovered from COVID-19. Each CDR3 is given with its conserved first and last residue. A D gene is named only where the DNA matches it firmly. The size of a clone is reported for some rows only, either as once, few or many, or as a class for expanded clones.

TGCGCCAGCAGGGCTAGCGGGGGGGCTAACACCGGGGAGCTGTTTTTT,CASRASGGANTGELFF,TRBD2,-,TRBV10-1,TRBJ2-2
TGTGCCAGCAGCCAGACTACTAGCGGAAGGTCACTCTCCTACGAGCAGTACTTC,CASSQTTSGRSLSYEQYF,TRBD2,-,TRBV4-2,TRBJ2-7
TGTGCCAGCAGTTTTTTGGGCCCAGCACCCCTCCACTTT,CASSFLGPAPLHF,-,-,TRBV6-2/TRBV6-3,TRBJ1-6
TGTGCCATTACGGGACTAGCGAGGGAGACCCAGTACTTC,CAITGLARETQYF,TRBD2,-,TRBV2,TRBJ2-5
TGTGCCAGCAGTGAAGCACCCCTAGCGGGAGTCCACACCGGGGAGCTGTTTTTT,CASSEAPLAGVHTGELFF,TRBD2,-,TRBV6-1,TRBJ2-2
TGCGCCAGCAGCCAATATCAGGGTCCCGGAGATACGCAGTATTTT,CASSQYQGPGDTQYF,-,-,TRBV4-3,TRBJ2-3
TGTGCCACCAGATTCGGGGAGGGAATGAACACTGAAGCTTTCTTT,CATRFGEGMNTEAFF,-,-,TRBV15,TRBJ1-1
TGCAGTGCTAGTCTTTATAAGATCGCAGGGCAGATGACCGGCTTTTCCTACGAGCAGTACTTC,CSASLYKIAGQMTGFSYEQYF,-,many,TRBV20-1,TRBJ2-7
TGCGCCAGCAGCTTCGAGGGCGAGGAAAATTCACCCCTCCACTTT,CASSFEGEENSPLHF,-,-,TRBV5-1,TRBJ1-6
TGTGCCAGCAGCTCCCTCGAGGCAGGGAGGTACGACAATGAGCAGTTCTTC,CASSSLEAGRYDNEQFF,-,-,TRBV28,TRBJ2-1
TGTGGCAGCACATCCGCAGCCCGCGGGACAGATACGCAGTATTTT,CGSTSAARGTDTQYF,-,-,TRBV8-2,TRBJ2-3
TGTGCCAGCAGCTTCCTGAATGAGCAGTTCTTC,CASSFLNEQFF,-,-,TRBV7-9,TRBJ2-1
TGTGCCAGCTCACCTCAGACCAGTATCTACAGGGGATACTATGGCTACACCTTC,CASSPQTSIYRGYYGYTF,TRBD1,-,TRBV18,TRBJ1-2
TGTGCCAGCAGCCAAGAGGGACAGGGGGATTCCTACGAGCAGTACTTC,CASSQEGQGDSYEQYF,TRBD1,-,TRBV3-1/TRBV3-2,TRBJ2-7
TGTGCCAGCAGCTTATTTCACAGGGGATATAACTATGGCTACACCTTC,CASSLFHRGYNYGYTF,TRBD1,-,TRBV7-9,TRBJ1-2
TGTGCCAGTAGTATTGGCCAGATTCAGCCCCAGCATTTT,CASSIGQIQPQHF,-,-,TRBV19,TRBJ1-5
TGTGCCAGCAGACGGGACAGCTATGGCTACACCTTC,CASRRDSYGYTF,TRBD1,-,TRBV12-3/TRBV12-4,TRBJ1-2
TGTGCTCGGGGTTTGGGTGTGGGGGGGAGGGGGATTAAGGAGACCCAGTACTTC,CARGLGVGGRGIKETQYF,-,-,TRBV12-5,TRBJ2-5
TGCAGCGTTGCTAGGCAAGGCTACGAGCAGTACTTC,CSVARQGYEQYF,-,-,TRBV29-1,TRBJ2-7
TGTGCCAGCAGCAATCACGGTCAAGAAAATCAGCCCCAGCATTTT,CASSNHGQENQPQHF,-,-,TRBV21-1,TRBJ1-5
TGCGCCAGCAGCCAAGTGGGGATTAGCAGGACAACTAAAGAGGCCCAGTACTTC,CASSQVGISRTTKEAQYF,-,-,TRBV4-1,TRBJ2-5
TGTGCCAGCAGCTCACTAGCGGGACGTTACAATGAGCAGTTCTTC,CASSSLAGRYNEQFF,TRBD2,-,TRBV11-3,TRBJ2-1